Below, 3 T cell receptor beta chains from the same sample are listed, as sequenced in a study of cytomegalovirus exposure and HLA in healthy donors. The study ran its PCR with 60 Vbeta and 13 Jbeta primers. Using immunoSEQ multiplex PCR, the repertoire was profiled, and TCRdb retains in-frame clones only, with some absent. The sample lists 210,000 or so clones, approximately 90% occurring once. Sequenced input: PBMCs. The receptor source for this set is a woman younger than 35 in good health and CMV-seronegative.

This clone was recorded only once. This CDR3 is missing its conserved last phenylalanine or tryptophan, likely due to a read error. J is TRBJ1-1 and V is TRBV4-1; D unresolved. The CDR3 sequence is 15 residues long. The germline V gene encodes CDR1 MGHRA and CDR2 YSYEKL. Trimming took 1 base from V and 1 from J, leaving 10 bases between them. This CDR3 reads CASSQVIGGNTEAFL. The CDR3 nucleotides read TGCGCCAGCAGCCAAGTGATAGGCGGGAACACTGAAGCTTTCCTT.

The chain has TRBV19 and TRBJ1-5; 7 bases are shared with TRBD1. The CDR3 extends over 16 amino acids. Germline V lookup: CDR1 LNHDA, CDR2 SQIVND (reference sequence). The V and J ends lost 7 bases and 3 bases, in that order; junction bases with no gene match: 12. This chain's CDR3 is CASISGGRGVNQPQHF. CDR3 DNA sequence: TGTGCCAGTATATCCGGGGGCAGGGGGGTCAATCAGCCCCAGCATTTT.

This clone was seen a handful of times. J is TRBJ1-1 and V is TRBV25-1, with D unclear. The germline V gene encodes CDR1 MGHDK and CDR2 SYGVNS. Trimming removed 2 bases at V and 5 bases at J, with 3 bases between. The CDR3 consists of 11 residues. The CDR3 nucleotides are TGTGCCAGCAGTGAACTGACTGAAGCTTTCTTT. It specifies CASSELTEAFF.